The rows below give T cell receptor beta chains drawn from one sample of a study of blood T cell repertoires in COVID-19. The assay was immunoSEQ multiplex PCR, and TCRdb's table has in-frame clones only and misses some. The data contain some 320,000 clones, roughly 86% of them singletons. Sequenced sample: PBMCs or T cells enriched from blood (not recorded which). These TCRs come from a woman in her 30s who had recovered from COVID-19. Each CDR3 is given with its conserved first and last residue. A D gene is named only where the DNA matches it firmly. Clone size appears in some rows only: once, few, many, or a class for an expanded clone.

clone size	V gene	D gene	J gene	CDR3 protein	CDR3 DNA
NA	TRBV4-1	TRBD2	TRBJ2-7	CASSQPSSGAYEQYF	TGCGCCAGCAGCCAACCCTCTAGCGGGGCCTACGAGCAGTACTTC
NA	TRBV11-2	NA	TRBJ2-7	CASSLGWPYEQYF	TGTGCCAGCAGCTTAGGGTGGCCCTACGAGCAGTACTTC
few	TRBV28	TRBD2	TRBJ2-3	CASMGGGTDTQYF	TGTGCCAGCATGGGAGGGGGCACAGATACGCAGTATTTT
NA	TRBV2	TRBD1	TRBJ2-7	CASSETGLGSYEQYF	TGTGCCAGCAGTGAGACAGGGCTGGGTTCCTACGAGCAGTACTTC
NA	TRBV19	NA	TRBJ1-5	CASSIQDTGNQPQHF	TGTGCCAGTAGTATACAGGACACGGGCAATCAGCCCCAGCATTTT
NA	TRBV6-5	TRBD1	TRBJ1-3	CASRQGGGNTIYF	TGTGCCAGCAGACAGGGGGGAGGAAACACCATATATTTT
NA	TRBV7-9	NA	TRBJ1-5	CASSRGTFNQPQHF	TGTGCCAGCAGCCGCGGGACTTTTAATCAGCCCCAGCATTTT
NA	TRBV7-2	TRBD1	TRBJ1-2	CASSPTEGAQRYGYTF	TGTGCCAGCAGCCCGACGGAGGGGGCGCAACGGTATGGCTACACCTTC
NA	TRBV13	TRBD2	TRBJ2-7	CASSAGLAGGPYEQYF	TGTGCCAGCAGCGCGGGACTAGCGGGGGGGCCCTACGAGCAGTACTTC
few	TRBV19	TRBD1	TRBJ1-3	CASSTGQGGNTIYF	TGTGCCAGTAGTACCGGACAGGGAGGAAACACCATATATTTT
NA	TRBV4-2	TRBD1	TRBJ1-3	CASSPDPQGAEGNTIYF	TGTGCCAGCAGCCCCGATCCACAGGGGGCGGAGGGAAACACCATATATTTT
NA	TRBV6-5	NA	TRBJ1-1	CASTGQLNTEAFF	TGTGCCAGCACCGGACAGTTGAACACTGAAGCTTTCTTT
NA	TRBV5-4	NA	TRBJ1-1	CASSSSRGTEAFF	TGTGCCAGCAGCTCTTCCAGGGGAACCGAAGCTTTCTTT
NA	TRBV19	TRBD2	TRBJ2-3	CASRLAGGPLDTQYF	TGTGCCAGTAGGCTAGCGGGGGGGCCATTAGATACGCAGTATTTT
NA	TRBV13	TRBD2	TRBJ2-5	CASSFGRGGKTQYF	TGTGCCAGCAGCTTCGGGAGGGGAGGGAAGACCCAGTACTTC
NA	TRBV5-1	TRBD1	TRBJ2-2	CASSGDSTLTGELFF	TGCGCCAGCAGCGGGGACAGTACACTAACCGGGGAGCTGTTTTTT
NA	TRBV3-1/TRBV3-2	NA	TRBJ2-6	CASSQAGHYSGANVLTF	TGTGCCAGCAGCCAAGCGGGACACTACTCTGGGGCCAACGTCCTGACTTTC
few	TRBV10-1	TRBD2	TRBJ2-1	CASSARGGRDEQFF	TGCGCCAGCAGTGCACGGGGGGGCCGGGATGAGCAGTTCTTC
NA	TRBV15	NA	TRBJ1-4	CATSRDLGGSEKLFF	TGTGCCACCAGCAGAGATCTGGGGGGGAGTGAAAAACTGTTTTTT
NA	TRBV15	NA	TRBJ1-6	CATSSRAGPNSPLHF	TGTGCCACCAGCAGTAGGGCAGGGCCCAATTCACCCCTCCACTTT
NA	TRBV7-2	TRBD1	TRBJ1-4	CASSLDLVGTGDEKLFF	TGTGCCAGCAGCTTAGATTTGGTGGGGACAGGAGATGAAAAACTGTTTTTT
NA	TRBV4-1	NA	TRBJ1-3	CASSPQDTHFRGLTISGNTIYF	TGCGCCAGCAGCCCACAAGATACCCATTTTCGGGGACTCACTATCTCTGGAAACACCATATATTTT
NA	TRBV5-1	TRBD1	TRBJ2-5	CASSLGTGSAETQYF	TGCGCCAGCAGCTTGGGGACAGGGAGTGCAGAGACCCAGTACTTC